These 21 T cell receptor beta chains came from one sample sequenced in a study of beta chain features in type 1 diabetes. Investigators reverse transcribed all isolated RNA, so they sequenced expressed TCRB transcripts. The repertoire was sequenced with immunoSEQ multiplex PCR; TCRdb's copy has only in-frame clones and lacks some. Of 850,000 to 900,000 clones in the sample, about a sixth were seen once. The sample was naive CD4+ T cells from blood. The receptors were sampled from a woman younger than 30 in good health.

The gene calls are TRBV27 and TRBJ2-7; 10 bases agree with TRBD2. Germline values: CDR1 MNHEY, CDR2 SMNVEV (reference sequence). The CDR3 length is 14 residues. After removal of 6 bases from V and 4 bases from J, the junction contained 6 bases not matched to a gene. CDR3 region: CASRRTSGLYEQYF. In DNA, the CDR3 is TGTGCCAGCAGACGGACTAGCGGTTTATACGAGCAGTACTTC.

CDR3 in amino acids: CASSFGPTEENGYTF. CDR3 nucleotides: TGTGCCAGCAGCTTTGGACCAACAGAAGAGAATGGCTACACCTTC. This chain connects TRBV7-2 to TRBJ1-2, with D hard to call. The CDR3 is made up of 15 amino acids. V was pared by 3 bases and J by 6 bases, with 17 bases between. In germline, CDR1 is SGHTA, CDR2 FQGNSA.

J is TRBJ2-3 and V is TRBV7-9; D is possibly TRBD1 (5 bases). V lost 4 bases, J lost 1 base, and 18 bases lay in between. Germline V gives CDR1 SEHNR, CDR2 FQNEAQ (reference sequence). The CDR3 loop spans 17 amino acids. The CDR3 DNA reads as TGTGCCAGCAGCTCCTTCCCTACAGGCCTAGGCACAGATACGCAGTATTTT. Residues: CASSSFPTGLGTDTQYF.

This clone occurred a few times. This same CDR3 is encoded by further DNA sequences in the sample. The chain carries TRBV28 and TRBJ2-7, with 11 bases aligning to TRBD2. The CDR3 consists of 15 residues. Germline V gene data show CDR1 as MDHEN and CDR2 as SYDVKM. V lost 4 bases and J lost 2; bases outside the gene matches: 4. CDR3 amino acids: CASSSRLAGTYEQYF. The CDR3 DNA sequence: TGTGCCAGCAGTTCCCGACTAGCGGGGACCTACGAGCAGTACTTC.

This sequence joins TRBV19 and TRBJ2-3; TRBD2 might be the D (5 bases). The CDR3 totals 14 residues. V lost 9 bases to trimming and J lost 0 bases, with 13 bases between them. Germline CDR1 LNHDA, CDR2 SQIVND (reference sequence). The CDR3 reads CASKLGISTDTQYF. CDR3 nucleotide sequence: TGTGCCAGCAAACTAGGGATTAGCACAGATACGCAGTATTTT.

The chain joins TRBV6-5 to TRBJ2-3, with D perhaps matching TRBD2 (6 bases). The ends were cut back, 6 bases at V and 7 bases at J, with 20 bases in the middle. This CDR3 contains 15 residues. The V gene's germline CDR1 is MNHEY and CDR2 SVGAGI. CDR3 in DNA: TGTGCCAGCAGCCCCGGGGGACTGTACGACAATACGCAGTATTTT. Its protein is CASSPGGLYDNTQYF.

This clone showed up just a few times. The chain employs TRBV6-5 and TRBJ2-3; 9 bases are shared with TRBD1. CDR1 and CDR2 (germline): MNHEY, SVGAGI. The junction had 8 bases not matched to a gene; V was cut back by 2 bases and J by 5 bases. This CDR3 spans 16 amino acids. DNA for the CDR3: TGTGCCAGCAGTTACGGTACAGGGGGCACCGGAGATACGCAGTATTTT. It encodes CASSYGTGGTGDTQYF.

This clone was counted a few times. As DNA, the CDR3 is TGTGCCAGCAGCCCTAGCGGGAGTTCTGATGAGCAGTTCTTC. Encoded protein: CASSPSGSSDEQFF. The gene calls are TRBV7-3 and TRBJ2-1, with 10 positions matching TRBD2. Germline trimming cut 5 bases from V and 8 bases from J; bases unmatched to any gene: 6. Germline CDR1 is SGHTA and CDR2 is FQGTGA. The CDR3 is 14 amino acids.

CDR3 loop: CASSQERENTEAFF. As DNA, the CDR3 is TGTGCCAGCAGCCAAGAAAGGGAGAACACTGAAGCTTTCTTT. This chain uses TRBV4-2 with TRBJ1-1, with no clear D. Germline CDR1 and CDR2: LGHNA and YNFKEQ. Trimming removed 0 bases from V and 1 base from J, with 6 bases in between. The CDR3 has 14 amino acids.

This clone appeared a few times. V and J are TRBV7-2 and TRBJ2-5; D is ambiguous. This CDR3 region has 15 residues. Trimming pared 5 bases from V and 4 bases from J, leaving 17 bases between. From germline, CDR1 is SGHTA and CDR2 FQGNSA. CDR3 amino acids: CASSPNLAVPETQYF. The CDR3 DNA sequence: TGTGCCAGCAGCCCAAACCTGGCCGTTCCAGAGACCCAGTACTTC.

This clone was detected only a few times. V is TRBV11-1 and J is TRBJ2-1; D not resolved. The CDR3 extends over 12 amino acids. Trimming stripped 1 base from V and 12 bases from J, with 10 bases between. Germline lookup yields CDR1 SGHAT and CDR2 FQDESV (reference sequence). The DNA of the CDR3 is TGTGCCAGCAGCTTAGAAACTTATCTGCAGTTCTTC. Translated, it gives CASSLETYLQFF.

This clone was found a few times. The chain links TRBV29-1 to TRBJ2-6; no clear D. The CDR3 totals 13 residues. Germline V CDR1 and CDR2: SQVTM, ANQGSEA. Trimming stripped 6 bases from V and 0 bases from J, with 6 bases between. Written as DNA, the CDR3 is TGCAGCGTAGGGATCTCTGGGGCCAACGTCCTGACTTTC. This gives the protein CSVGISGANVLTF.

There are a few counts of this clone. This chain connects TRBV4-2 to TRBJ2-2; 7 positions agree with TRBD1. CDR3 length: 15 residues. Looked up from germline, CDR1 is LGHNA and CDR2 is YNFKEQ. V lost 1 base, J lost 4 bases, and 3 bases stayed unmatched. The CDR3 reads CASSQATGPTGELFF. CDR3 bases: TGTGCCAGCAGCCAAGCGACAGGGCCCACCGGGGAGCTGTTTTTT.

The chain has TRBV6-6 and TRBJ1-4, with TRBD1 identical over 7 bases. The length of the CDR3 is 15 residues. V was pared by 2 bases and J by 2 bases, with 2 bases of the junction left unmatched. Germline CDR1 and CDR2: MNHNY and SVGAGI (reference sequence). Here the CDR3 reads CASSYPQGTNEKLFF. CDR3 sequence (DNA): TGTGCCAGCAGTTACCCACAGGGGACTAATGAAAAACTGTTTTTT.

This clone was picked up a small number of times. The gene calls are TRBV14 and TRBJ1-2, with 11 bases lining up with TRBD1. V shed 2 bases, J shed 7 bases, and the junction held 6 bases outside the gene matches. Germline V gene data show CDR1 as SGHDN and CDR2 as FVKESK. This CDR3 contains 15 residues. The CDR3 DNA follows: TGTGCCAGCAGCCAAATAGGACAGGGGGCAAGTGGCTACACCTTC. It translates to CASSQIGQGASGYTF.

V gene TRBV14 combines with J gene TRBJ2-3; D uncertain. V lost 0 bases and J lost 2, with 6 bases in between. The CDR3 is 14 amino acids. Germline CDR1 is SGHDN and CDR2 is FVKESK. The CDR3 bases are TGTGCCAGCAGCCAAGATCTACTCACAGATACGCAGTATTTT. Translation gives CASSQDLLTDTQYF.

The rearrangement links TRBV18 to TRBJ1-5, with a weak D call TRBD1 (5 bases). V was cut by 2 bases and J by 5 bases, with 7 bases left in between. The CDR3 sequence is 13 residues long. CDR1 is KGHSH and CDR2 is LQKENI in the germline V gene. The DNA of the CDR3 is TGTGCCAGCTCACCAACCAGGGATCAGCCCCAGCATTTT. Protein sequence: CASSPTRDQPQHF. Full variable domain (rest looked up from reference TRBV18 and TRBJ1-5): NAGVMQNPRHLVRRRGQEARLRCSPMKGHSHVYWYRQLPEEGLKFMVYLQKENIIDESGMPKERFSAEFPKEGPSILRIQQVVRGDSAAYFCASSPTRDQPQHFGDGTRLSIL.

The V call is TRBV19, the J call TRBJ2-1; TRBD2 agrees at 12 bases. Germline V CDR1 and CDR2: LNHDA, SQIVND (reference sequence). V was pared by 11 bases and J by 4 bases, with 9 bases of the junction left unmatched. The length of the CDR3 is 15 residues. The CDR3 DNA reads as TGTGCCTGCTCTAGCGGGAGGGAACCTTACAATGAGCAGTTCTTC. Translating gives CACSSGREPYNEQFF.

V gene TRBV4-3 combines with J gene TRBJ2-7; 10 nucleotides align to TRBD2. J lost 2 bases, V lost 1 base, and 5 bases had no gene match. Germline lookup yields CDR1 LGHNA and CDR2 YSLEER. CDR3 length equals 16 residues. Here the CDR3 reads CASSQGASGGTYEQYF. The CDR3 region has the DNA TGCGCCAGCAGCCAAGGGGCTAGCGGGGGAACCTACGAGCAGTACTTC.

This clone was counted only a few times. V usage is TRBV9 and J usage is TRBJ2-2; TRBD2 agrees at 7 bases. Trimming cost V 0 bases and J 6 bases; bases outside gene matches: 2. The CDR3 contains 14 residues. Germline V lookup: CDR1 SGDLS, CDR2 YYNGEE. The CDR3 coding sequence is TGTGCCAGCAGCGTAGTTAGCGGGTCCGGGGAGCTGTTTTTT. This encodes CASSVVSGSGELFF. The whole variable domain, filled in from reference TRBV9 and TRBJ2-2, reads DSGVTQTPKHLITATGQRVTLRCSPRSGDLSVYWYQQSLDQGLQFLIQYYNGEERAKGNILERFSAQQFPDLHSELNLSSLELGDSALYFCASSVVSGSGELFFGEGSRLTVL.

This clone was seen a few times. The V and J genes are TRBV6-6 and TRBJ1-1; TRBD1 matches at 7 bases. Germline CDR1 is MNHNY and CDR2 is SVGAGI (reference sequence). The length of the CDR3 is 15 residues. Trimming took 2 bases from V and 0 from J; bases not matched to a gene: 3. The CDR3 sequence: CASSYGDRMNTEAFF. In DNA form, the CDR3 reads TGTGCCAGCAGTTACGGGGACAGAATGAACACTGAAGCTTTCTTT.